The present entry profiles one T cell receptor beta chain with its context. The antigen is unknown. This record belongs to a study of T-cell reconstitution after alpha-beta-depleted transplantation in children. Study-wide results and caveats: The high TCRbeta diversity at day 60 in some patients came from surviving recipient T cells and thymic progenitors. Where alpha-beta T cells came from about two months after transplant was reportedly several hundred expanded graft clones. Newly produced T cells mostly provided counts and TCRbeta diversity after one year, as hyperexpanded clones declined.

Preparation of the TCRbeta library was carried out with unique molecular identifiers. TCRdb reanalysed the PCR reads using MiXCR and keeps one entry per CDR3 protein. This table holds roughly 490,000 distinct CDR3 sequences, 9.5% to 12% found once. Trimming cost V 5 bases and J 15 bases; bases outside gene matches: 6. CDR3 size: 12 residues. This receptor was obtained from a female patient aged 2-9 years who had a stem cell transplant for aplastic anemia, so the T cells may come from the graft donor. Sequencing was performed on PBMCs, mostly from graft donor cells, taken 180 days after TCRalphabeta/CD19-depleted stem cell transplant. The chain has TRBV12-3 or TRBV12-4 and TRBJ2-1; 11 bases fit TRBD2. This chain's CDR3 is CASSPLAGGGFF. Written as DNA, the CDR3 is TGTGCCAGCAGTCCCCTAGCGGGGGGCGGGTTCTTC.